This T cell receptor (beta chain) was recovered during a study of Graves' ophthalmopathy and Graves' hyperthyroidism. Amplifying from RNA transcripts, the study obtained TCR beta CDR3 regions. Second-round multiplex PCR followed a first-round RT-PCR using HTBI primers. TCRdb used MiXCR to reprocess the multiplex PCR reads, holding one entry per CDR3 protein. The table lists tens of thousands of distinct CDR3 sequences, under 55% of them singletons. For donors with ophthalmopathy, the disease showed moderate-to-severe activity, reached CAS ≥3 and NOSPECS ≥4, and had lasted under 3 months. This clonotype appeared many times. The antigen remains undetermined. Whole-study results and caveats: Most thyroid-expanded clonotypes exceeding 0.001 frequency were also found in blood. The study's model predicted ophthalmopathy progression at approximately 71% sensitivity and about 78% specificity.

Germline assignment: CDR1 MDHEN and CDR2 SYDVKM. CDR3 size: 14 residues. V was clipped by 5 bases and J by 6 bases; unmatched bases: 9. The TCR comes from an adult woman with Graves' ophthalmopathy. Sequencing was done on a sample of peripheral blood. V gene TRBV28 combines with J gene TRBJ2-7; 8 bases fit TRBD1. The CDR3 reads CASSPHYRGSEQYF. For the CDR3, the DNA is TGTGCCAGCAGTCCTCATTACAGGGGGTCCGAGCAGTACTTC.